A selection of T cell receptor beta chains follows, all from one sample in a study of T cells in Graves' hyperthyroidism and ophthalmopathy. TCRdb re-analysed the multiplex PCR reads in MiXCR, keeping a single row per CDR3 protein. The table includes about 610,000 distinct CDR3 sequences, around 46% detected once. Sequences were obtained from peripheral blood or thyroid tissue (not recorded which). The receptors here all came from a woman aged 18-35 years with Graves' hyperthyroidism. Both conserved end residues are part of each CDR3. The D gene is left open where the match is weak. Size is omitted from some rows. Given values are once, few, many or a class for expanded clones.

length: 16; size: NA; V: TRBV20-1; D: TRBD1; J: TRBJ2-7; DNA: TGCAGTGCTAGAGGGCTACAGGGGGAGAGCTCCTACGAGCAGTACTTC; CDR3: CSARGLQGESSYEQYF
length: 15; size: many; V: TRBV20-1; D: NA; J: TRBJ1-2; DNA: TGCAGTGCTAGAGTATCACAGGGATCGGACTATGGCTACACCTTC; CDR3: CSARVSQGSDYGYTF
length: 18; size: NA; V: TRBV7-3; D: NA; J: TRBJ2-6; DNA: TGTGCCAGCAGCTCCCCGGGAGCCGGGAGCTCTGGGGCCAACGTCCTGACTTTC; CDR3: CASSSPGAGSSGANVLTF
length: 14; size: NA; V: TRBV7-9; D: NA; J: TRBJ1-2; DNA: TGTGCCAGCAGCTTAACCCCGGGAAACTATGGCTACACCTTC; CDR3: CASSLTPGNYGYTF
length: 15; size: NA; V: TRBV5-4; D: TRBD1; J: TRBJ1-4; DNA: TGTGCCAGCAGCCATAGGACAGGGGTAGGAGAAAAACTGTTTTTT; CDR3: CASSHRTGVGEKLFF
length: 13; size: NA; V: TRBV18; D: NA; J: TRBJ1-1; DNA: TGTGCCAGCTCACCCGGGCCCCACACTGAAGCTTTCTTT; CDR3: CASSPGPHTEAFF
length: 13; size: few; V: TRBV29-1; D: NA; J: TRBJ2-1; DNA: TGCAGCGTTGATTTCCGGGGAGGCGATGAGCAGTTCTTC; CDR3: CSVDFRGGDEQFF
length: 17; size: NA; V: TRBV4-2; D: TRBD2; J: TRBJ2-3; DNA: TGTGCCAGCAGCCAAGAACCAGCGGGAGCCTCCACAGATACGCAGTATTTT; CDR3: CASSQEPAGASTDTQYF
length: 17; size: NA; V: TRBV7-9; D: TRBD2; J: TRBJ2-5; DNA: TGTGCCAGCAGCAAACCGGGGACTAGCGGGGTCCAGGAGACCCAGTACTTC; CDR3: CASSKPGTSGVQETQYF
length: 16; size: NA; V: TRBV20-1; D: NA; J: TRBJ2-7; DNA: TGCAGTGCTAGAGATCCGAATTGGGGCAGCTCCTACGAGCAGTACTTC; CDR3: CSARDPNWGSSYEQYF
length: 16; size: many; V: TRBV7-9; D: TRBD2; J: TRBJ2-2; DNA: TGTGCCAGCAGGCCTCCGGGACTAACGAACACCGGGGAGCTGTTTTTT; CDR3: CASRPPGLTNTGELFF
length: 15; size: NA; V: TRBV7-2; D: TRBD1; J: TRBJ1-1; DNA: TGTGCCAGCAGCCCGGGACAGGGAATGAACACTGAAGCTTTCTTT; CDR3: CASSPGQGMNTEAFF
length: 13; size: many; V: TRBV4-2; D: NA; J: TRBJ2-7; DNA: TGTGCCAGCAGCAAAGAAACAAGCTACGAGCAGTACTTC; CDR3: CASSKETSYEQYF
length: 15; size: NA; V: TRBV10-1; D: TRBD2; J: TRBJ2-3; DNA: TGCGCCAGCAGTCCCAGCGGGGCGAATGGAGATACGCAGTATTTT; CDR3: CASSPSGANGDTQYF
length: 16; size: NA; V: TRBV2; D: NA; J: TRBJ1-4; DNA: TGTGCCAGCAGCGATCTTGGGTTCTCAACTAATGAAAAACTGTTTTTT; CDR3: CASSDLGFSTNEKLFF
length: 16; size: many; V: TRBV24-1; D: TRBD1; J: TRBJ2-7; DNA: TGTGCCACCAGTGATTTCTCGACAGGGGGCAGATACGAGCAGTACTTC; CDR3: CATSDFSTGGRYEQYF
length: 13; size: NA; V: TRBV20-1; D: TRBD2; J: TRBJ2-1; DNA: TGCAGTGCTGCGTGGGAGGGCCCCAATGAGCAGTTCTTC; CDR3: CSAAWEGPNEQFF
length: 14; size: NA; V: TRBV5-5; D: TRBD2; J: TRBJ2-7; DNA: TGTGCCAGCAGGGGACTAGCGGGAATCAACGAGCAGTACTTC; CDR3: CASRGLAGINEQYF
length: 15; size: NA; V: TRBV7-9; D: TRBD1; J: TRBJ2-5; DNA: TGTGCCAGCAGCTTGGTAGGGACAGGTTGGGAGACCCAGTACTTC; CDR3: CASSLVGTGWETQYF
length: 14; size: many; V: TRBV12-3/TRBV12-4; D: NA; J: TRBJ2-7; DNA: TGTGCCAGCAGTTCCCCCACCCAGTCCTACGAGCAGTACTTC; CDR3: CASSSPTQSYEQYF
length: 15; size: many; V: TRBV28; D: NA; J: TRBJ2-7; DNA: TGTGCCAGCAGAAAGACAGACACCAGCTCCTACGAGCAGTACTTC; CDR3: CASRKTDTSSYEQYF
length: 14; size: many; V: TRBV20-1; D: TRBD2; J: TRBJ2-5; DNA: TGCAGTCCCCACACGGGACTAGCGGGAGAGACCCAGTACTTC; CDR3: CSPHTGLAGETQYF
length: 12; size: NA; V: TRBV9; D: NA; J: TRBJ1-3; DNA: TGTGCCAGCAGCCCCCTACGAAACACCATATATTTT; CDR3: CASSPLRNTIYF
length: 13; size: NA; V: TRBV7-6; D: TRBD2; J: TRBJ2-5; DNA: TGTGCTAGAGCGGGAGTGCCCCAAGAGACCCAGTACTTC; CDR3: CARAGVPQETQYF
length: 15; size: many; V: TRBV7-2; D: NA; J: TRBJ2-2; DNA: TGTGCCAGCAGTTGGCGTATAGTCCACACCGGGGAGCTGTTTTTT; CDR3: CASSWRIVHTGELFF
length: 14; size: NA; V: TRBV10-3; D: NA; J: TRBJ1-1; DNA: TGTGCCATCAGTGGGGTTAGGCAGGGTTCGTTGGCTTTCTTT; CDR3: CAISGVRQGSLAFF
length: 17; size: NA; V: TRBV2; D: TRBD2; J: TRBJ2-3; DNA: TGTGCCAGCGCCGGGACTAGCTTACTCCTCCTCACAGATACGCAGTATTTT; CDR3: CASAGTSLLLLTDTQYF
length: 12; size: many; V: TRBV12-5; D: NA; J: TRBJ1-1; DNA: TGTGCTAGTACCGGGCAGATCACTGAAGCTTTCTTT; CDR3: CASTGQITEAFF
length: 14; size: many; V: TRBV6-4; D: NA; J: TRBJ2-2; DNA: TGTGCCAGCAATGGGAGGTCGAACACCGGGGAGCTGTTTTTT; CDR3: CASNGRSNTGELFF
length: 14; size: many; V: TRBV5-1; D: NA; J: TRBJ1-1; DNA: TGCGCCAGCAGCTTAAACGGGCCGAACACTGAAGCTTTCTTT; CDR3: CASSLNGPNTEAFF
length: 12; size: NA; V: TRBV7-2; D: NA; J: TRBJ2-2; DNA: TGTGCCAGCAGCGGGGCCCCCGGAGAGCTGTTTTTT; CDR3: CASSGAPGELFF
length: 18; size: many; V: TRBV19; D: TRBD2; J: TRBJ2-7; DNA: TGTGCCAGTAGCCGACAAGGGACTAGCGGGAGAGCGGAATACGAGCAGTACTTC; CDR3: CASSRQGTSGRAEYEQYF